Listed here is a single T cell receptor (beta chain). MiXCR was run by TCRdb on the 5' RACE reads, yielding one entry per CDR3 protein. The sample lists under 300,000 distinct CDR3 sequences; over 8.5% were seen once. These data belong to a study of CD8 T cells in ankylosing spondylitis. Trimming cost V 4 bases and J 8 bases, with 15 bases left between them. The CDR3 contains 14 residues. Germline V CDR1 and CDR2: SGDLS, YYNGEE. The chain has TRBV9 and TRBJ1-4; TRBD1 is a possible D gene (5 bases). The clonotype was recovered from a male donor with ankylosing spondylitis or in good health (not recorded which). The source material was blood, either unsorted or a sorted T cell fraction (not recorded which). DNA for the CDR3: TGTGCCAGCAGCCCACCCGGGGGAGGAGAAAAACTGTTTTTT. This translates into CASSPPGGGEKLFF.